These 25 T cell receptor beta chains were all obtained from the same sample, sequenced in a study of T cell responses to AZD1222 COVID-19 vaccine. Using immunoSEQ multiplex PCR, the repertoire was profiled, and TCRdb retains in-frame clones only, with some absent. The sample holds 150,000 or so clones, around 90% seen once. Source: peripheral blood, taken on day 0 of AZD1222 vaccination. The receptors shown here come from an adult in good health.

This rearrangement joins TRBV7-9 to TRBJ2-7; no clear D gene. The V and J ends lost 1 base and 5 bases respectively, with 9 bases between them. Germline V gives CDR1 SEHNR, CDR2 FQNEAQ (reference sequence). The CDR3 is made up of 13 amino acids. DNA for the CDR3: TGTGCCAGCAGCTTAGTGCCCCGCGACGAGCAGTACTTC. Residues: CASSLVPRDEQYF.

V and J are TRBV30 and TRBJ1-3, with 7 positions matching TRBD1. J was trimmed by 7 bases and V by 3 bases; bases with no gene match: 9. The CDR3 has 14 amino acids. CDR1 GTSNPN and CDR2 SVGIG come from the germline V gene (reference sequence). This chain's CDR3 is CAWSLGQDRNTIYF. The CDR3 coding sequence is TGTGCCTGGAGCCTCGGACAGGACAGGAACACCATATATTTT.

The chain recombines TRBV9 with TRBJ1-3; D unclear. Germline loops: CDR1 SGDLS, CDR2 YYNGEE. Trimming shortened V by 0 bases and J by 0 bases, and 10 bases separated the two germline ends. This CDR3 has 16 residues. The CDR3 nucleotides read TGTGCCAGCAGCGTAGTATCGGTTGGCTCTGGAAACACCATATATTTT. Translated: CASSVVSVGSGNTIYF.

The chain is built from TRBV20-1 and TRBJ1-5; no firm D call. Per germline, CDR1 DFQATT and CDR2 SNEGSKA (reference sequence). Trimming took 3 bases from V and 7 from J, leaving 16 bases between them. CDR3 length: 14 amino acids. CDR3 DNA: TGCAGTGCTAGTCCCGGCCTTATAACGCAGCCCCAGCATTTT. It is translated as CSASPGLITQPQHF.

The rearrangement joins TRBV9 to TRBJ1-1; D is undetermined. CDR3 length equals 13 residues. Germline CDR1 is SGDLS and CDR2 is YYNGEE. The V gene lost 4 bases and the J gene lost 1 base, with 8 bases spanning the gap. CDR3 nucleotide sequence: TGTGCCAGCAGCTTGACACCGAACACTGAAGCTTTCTTT. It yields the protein CASSLTPNTEAFF.

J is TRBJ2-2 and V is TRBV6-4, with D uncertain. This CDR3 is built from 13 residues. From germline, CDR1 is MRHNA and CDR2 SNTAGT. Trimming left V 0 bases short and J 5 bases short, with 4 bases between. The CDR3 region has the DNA TGTGCCAGCAGTGACTCGGAGACCGGGGAGCTGTTTTTT. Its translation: CASSDSETGELFF.

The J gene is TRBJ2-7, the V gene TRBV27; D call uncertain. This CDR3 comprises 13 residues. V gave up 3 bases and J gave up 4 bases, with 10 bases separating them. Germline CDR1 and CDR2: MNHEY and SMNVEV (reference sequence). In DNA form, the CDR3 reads TGTGCCAGCAGTTTTGGGGTCCTTTACGAGCAGTACTTC. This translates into CASSFGVLYEQYF.

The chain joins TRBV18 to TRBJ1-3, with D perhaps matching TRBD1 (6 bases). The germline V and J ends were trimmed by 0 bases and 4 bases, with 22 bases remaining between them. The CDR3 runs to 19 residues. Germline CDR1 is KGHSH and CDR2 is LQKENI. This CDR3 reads CASSPPIGTPSDSGNTIYF. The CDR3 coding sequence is TGTGCCAGCTCACCACCGATTGGGACACCTTCAGACTCAGGAAACACCATATATTTT.

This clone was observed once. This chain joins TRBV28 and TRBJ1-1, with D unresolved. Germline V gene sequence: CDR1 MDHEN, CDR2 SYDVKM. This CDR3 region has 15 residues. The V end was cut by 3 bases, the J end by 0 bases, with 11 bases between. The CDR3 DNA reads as TGTGCCAGCAGTTTTACAGCGTCGATGAACACTGAAGCTTTCTTT. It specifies CASSFTASMNTEAFF.

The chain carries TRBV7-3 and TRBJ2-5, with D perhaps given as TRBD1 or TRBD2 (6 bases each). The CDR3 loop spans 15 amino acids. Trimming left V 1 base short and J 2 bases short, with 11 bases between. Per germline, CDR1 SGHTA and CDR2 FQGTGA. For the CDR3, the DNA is TGTGCCAGCAGCTTAAGCGGGACACATCAAGAGACCCAGTACTTC. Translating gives CASSLSGTHQETQYF.

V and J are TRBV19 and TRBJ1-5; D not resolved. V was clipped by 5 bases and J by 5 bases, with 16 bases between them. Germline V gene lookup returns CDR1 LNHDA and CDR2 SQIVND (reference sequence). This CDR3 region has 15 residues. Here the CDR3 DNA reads TGTGCCAGTAGTCCTTCAACGGGAAGCCATCAGCCCCAGCATTTT. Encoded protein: CASSPSTGSHQPQHF.

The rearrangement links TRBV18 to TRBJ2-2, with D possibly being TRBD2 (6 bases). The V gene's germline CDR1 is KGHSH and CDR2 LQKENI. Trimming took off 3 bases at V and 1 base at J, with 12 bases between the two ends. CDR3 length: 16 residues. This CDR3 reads CASSPTRGQNTGELFF. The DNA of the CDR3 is TGTGCCAGCTCACCGACGCGGGGCCAGAACACCGGGGAGCTGTTTTTT.

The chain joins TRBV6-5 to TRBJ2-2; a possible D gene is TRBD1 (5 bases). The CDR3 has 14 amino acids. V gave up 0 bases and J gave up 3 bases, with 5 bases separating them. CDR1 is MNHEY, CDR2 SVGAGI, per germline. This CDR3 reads CASSYSTDTGELFF. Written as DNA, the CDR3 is TGTGCCAGCAGTTACTCGACAGACACCGGGGAGCTGTTTTTT.

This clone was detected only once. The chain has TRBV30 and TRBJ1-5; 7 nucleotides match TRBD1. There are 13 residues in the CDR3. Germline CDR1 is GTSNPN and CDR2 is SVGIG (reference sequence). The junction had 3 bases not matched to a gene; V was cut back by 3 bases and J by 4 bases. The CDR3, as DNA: TGTGCCTGGAGCCGACAGGGAAATCAGCCCCAGCATTTT. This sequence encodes CAWSRQGNQPQHF.

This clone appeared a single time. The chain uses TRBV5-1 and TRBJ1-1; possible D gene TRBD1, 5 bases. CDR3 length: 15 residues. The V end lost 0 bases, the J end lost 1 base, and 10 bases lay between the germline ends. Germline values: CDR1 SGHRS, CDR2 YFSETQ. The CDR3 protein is CASSLEGVANTEAFF. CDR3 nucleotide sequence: TGCGCCAGCAGCTTGGAAGGGGTTGCGAACACTGAAGCTTTCTTT.

CDR3 sequence reads: CASSFQGTEAFF. CDR3 bases: TGTGCCAGCAGCTTCCAGGGGACTGAAGCTTTCTTT. V usage is TRBV11-1 and J usage is TRBJ1-1; the D gene is possibly TRBD1 (6 bases). The V gene lost 3 bases and the J gene lost 5 bases, with 7 bases spanning the gap. The germline V gene encodes CDR1 SGHAT and CDR2 FQDESV (reference sequence). The CDR3 covers 12 residues.

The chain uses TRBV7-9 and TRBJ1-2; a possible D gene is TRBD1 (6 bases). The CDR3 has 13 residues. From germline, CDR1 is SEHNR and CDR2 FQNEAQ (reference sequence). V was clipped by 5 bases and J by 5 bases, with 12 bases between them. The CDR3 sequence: CASSRDTLYGYTF. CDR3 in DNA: TGTGCCAGCAGCCGGGACACCCTGTATGGCTACACCTTC.

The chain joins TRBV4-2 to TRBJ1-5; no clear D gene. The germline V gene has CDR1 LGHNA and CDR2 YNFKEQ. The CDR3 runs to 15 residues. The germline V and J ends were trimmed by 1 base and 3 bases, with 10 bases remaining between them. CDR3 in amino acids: CASSQAGGANQPQHF. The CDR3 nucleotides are TGTGCCAGCAGCCAAGCGGGCGGAGCCAATCAGCCCCAGCATTTT.

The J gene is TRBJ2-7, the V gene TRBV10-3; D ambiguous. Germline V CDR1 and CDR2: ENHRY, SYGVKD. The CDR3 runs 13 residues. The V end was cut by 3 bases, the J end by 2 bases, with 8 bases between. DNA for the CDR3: TGTGCCATCAGTGACAGCCCAACCTACGAGCAGTACTTC. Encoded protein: CAISDSPTYEQYF.

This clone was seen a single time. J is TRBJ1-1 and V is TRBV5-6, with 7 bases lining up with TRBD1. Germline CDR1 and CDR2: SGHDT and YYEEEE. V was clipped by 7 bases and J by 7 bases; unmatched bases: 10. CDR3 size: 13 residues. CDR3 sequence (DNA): TGTGCCAGCTCTCAGGGGGGTCTGGATGAAGCTTTCTTT. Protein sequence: CASSQGGLDEAFF.

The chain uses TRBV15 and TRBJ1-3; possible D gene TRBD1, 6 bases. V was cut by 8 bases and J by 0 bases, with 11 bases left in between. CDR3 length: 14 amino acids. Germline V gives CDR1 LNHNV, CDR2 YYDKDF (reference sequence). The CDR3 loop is CATSWTVSGNTIYF. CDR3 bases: TGTGCCACCTCATGGACAGTCTCTGGAAACACCATATATTTT.

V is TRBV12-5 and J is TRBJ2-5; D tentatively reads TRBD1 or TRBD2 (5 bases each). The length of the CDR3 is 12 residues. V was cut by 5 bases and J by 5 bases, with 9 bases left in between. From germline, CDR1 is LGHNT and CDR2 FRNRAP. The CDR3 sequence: CASGPWGETQYF. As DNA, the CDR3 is TGTGCTAGTGGTCCCTGGGGGGAGACCCAGTACTTC. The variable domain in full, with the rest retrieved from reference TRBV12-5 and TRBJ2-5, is DARVTQTPRHKVTEMGQEVTMRCQPILGHNTVFWYRQTMMQGLELLAYFRNRAPLDDSGMPKDRFSAEMPDATLATLKIQPSEPRDSAVYFCASGPWGETQYFGPGTRLLVL.

CDR3 protein: CASREGGYEQYF. CDR3 DNA sequence: TGTGCCAGCAGAGAAGGCGGGTACGAGCAGTACTTC. V usage is TRBV7-9 and J usage is TRBJ2-7; possibly TRBD2 for D (5 bases). Germline CDR1 reads SEHNR; CDR2 reads FQNEAQ (reference sequence). V lost 6 bases, J lost 4 bases, and 10 bases lay in between. The CDR3 covers 12 residues.

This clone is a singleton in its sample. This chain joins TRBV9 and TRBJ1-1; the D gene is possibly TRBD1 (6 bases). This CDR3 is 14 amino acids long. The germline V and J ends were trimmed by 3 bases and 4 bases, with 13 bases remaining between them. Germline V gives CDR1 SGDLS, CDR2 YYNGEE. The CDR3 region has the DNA TGTGCCAGCAGCGCCCAGGGAGGGGGCACTGAAGCTTTCTTT. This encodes CASSAQGGGTEAFF.

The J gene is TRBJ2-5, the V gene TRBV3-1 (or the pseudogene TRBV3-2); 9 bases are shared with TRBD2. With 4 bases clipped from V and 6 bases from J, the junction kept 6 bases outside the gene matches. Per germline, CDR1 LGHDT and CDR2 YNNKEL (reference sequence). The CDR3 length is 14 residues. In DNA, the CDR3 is TGTGCCAGCAGCCCTAGCGGGGTGATTCAGACCCAGTACTTC. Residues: CASSPSGVIQTQYF.